This entry lists 9 T cell receptor beta chains sequenced from one sample in a study of cytomegalovirus exposure and HLA in healthy donors. The PCR employed 60 Vbeta primers together with 13 Jbeta primers. Generated by immunoSEQ multiplex PCR, the TCRdb table keeps only in-frame clones and is missing some. The sample has about 64,000 clones; more than 75% are singletons. The specimen sequenced was PBMCs. The receptors derive from a man aged 18 to 29 in good health and CMV-seropositive.

J is TRBJ2-1 and V is TRBV2; 8 positions agree with TRBD2. The CDR3 loop spans 13 amino acids. Germline CDR1 reads SNHLY; CDR2 reads FYNNEI. With 6 bases clipped from V and 7 bases from J, the junction kept 5 bases outside the gene matches. The CDR3 coding sequence is TGTGCCAGCAGACCAGCGGGGGAAAATGAGCAGTTCTTC. Protein sequence: CASRPAGENEQFF. The full variable domain, with the rest looked up from reference TRBV2 and TRBJ2-1, is EPEVTQTPSHQVTQMGQEVILRCVPISNHLYFYWYRQILGQKVEFLVSFYNNEISEKSEIFDDQFSVERPDGSNFTLKIRSTKLEDSAMYFCASRPAGENEQFFGPGTRLTVL.

The gene calls are TRBV7-9 and TRBJ1-4, with 7 positions matching TRBD1. Germline V gene data show CDR1 as SEHNR and CDR2 as FQNEAQ (reference sequence). Trimming removed 4 bases from V and 5 bases from J; junction bases left unmatched: 4. The CDR3 loop spans 14 amino acids. CDR3: CASSSRQGNEKLFF. In DNA form, the CDR3 reads TGTGCCAGCAGCTCCAGACAGGGAAATGAAAAACTGTTTTTT.

The V and J genes are TRBV30 and TRBJ2-7, with D possibly being TRBD2 (7 bases). CDR1 is GTSNPN, CDR2 SVGIG, per germline (reference sequence). Trimming cost V 5 bases and J 0 bases, with 14 bases left between them. The CDR3 is made up of 14 amino acids. The CDR3 DNA sequence: TGTGCCTGGGGGGGGGCGGGAGCCTCCTACGAGCAGTACTTC. This encodes CAWGGAGASYEQYF.

V gene TRBV30 combines with J gene TRBJ2-1; 15 bases are a match to TRBD2. The CDR3 contains 13 residues. Losses at the gene ends were 5 bases for V and 9 bases for J; bases not matched to a gene: 2. Germline V lookup: CDR1 GTSNPN, CDR2 SVGIG (reference sequence). As DNA, the CDR3 is TGTGCCTGGGGACTAGCGGGGGGGATTGAGCAGTTCTTC. This gives the protein CAWGLAGGIEQFF.

The chain combines TRBV30 with TRBJ1-3; a possible D gene is TRBD1 (6 bases). V lost 2 bases to trimming and J lost 0 bases, with 14 bases between them. This CDR3 spans 16 amino acids. Germline V gene lookup returns CDR1 GTSNPN and CDR2 SVGIG (reference sequence). The CDR3 DNA sequence: TGTGCCTGGAGTCCAGACAGGACTTCCTCTGGAAACACCATATATTTT. Amino acids: CAWSPDRTSSGNTIYF.

This chain joins TRBV15 and TRBJ2-7; 9 positions match TRBD1. The germline gives CDR1 LNHNV, CDR2 YYDKDF (reference sequence). J gave up 5 bases and V 5 bases, and 10 bases lay outside the gene matches. The CDR3 has 15 residues. CDR3 protein: CATSAGRDRDNEQYF. As DNA, the CDR3 is TGTGCCACCAGCGCCGGACGGGACAGGGACAACGAGCAGTACTTC.

The CDR3 here is CASSVSVGGPGEQFF. The CDR3 nucleotides are TGTGCCAGCAGTGTGTCGGTGGGAGGGCCAGGTGAGCAGTTCTTC. The chain recombines TRBV6-4 with TRBJ2-1, with 7 bases that match TRBD2. This CDR3 is built from 15 residues. With 4 bases clipped from V and 9 bases from J, the junction kept 12 bases outside the gene matches. CDR1 is MRHNA, CDR2 SNTAGT, per germline.

V usage is TRBV30 and J usage is TRBJ1-1; no firm D call. Germline CDR1 reads GTSNPN; CDR2 reads SVGIG (reference sequence). There are 11 residues in the CDR3. V was pared by 2 bases and J by 7 bases, with 8 bases between. The DNA for the CDR3 is TGTGCCTGGAGTCCAGGAGGTGAAGCTTTCTTT. Translating it yields CAWSPGGEAFF.

The rearrangement joins TRBV7-9 to TRBJ2-7; possible D gene TRBD2, 6 bases. Germline V gives CDR1 SEHNR, CDR2 FQNEAQ (reference sequence). The V and J ends lost 4 bases and 0 bases respectively, with 16 bases between them. The CDR3 has 16 residues. The CDR3 DNA is TGTGCCAGCAGCTGGCCTAGCGTGCATGGCTCCTACGAGCAGTACTTC. Its protein product is CASSWPSVHGSYEQYF.